This T cell receptor (beta chain) was sequenced for a study of T cell changes during pregnancy in multiple sclerosis. The repertoire was sequenced with immunoSEQ multiplex PCR; TCRdb's copy has only in-frame clones and lacks some. The sample lists about 38,000 clones, 92% seen once, with around 5.5% in the top ten. V lost 0 bases to trimming and J lost 6 bases; unmatched junction nucleotides: 3. Germline-derived CDR1 and CDR2 are SGDLS and YYNGEE. The length of the CDR3 is 14 residues. The sequence was collected from a female donor with multiple sclerosis, enrolled in a pregnancy study. J is TRBJ1-5 and V is TRBV9; 7 nucleotides agree with TRBD1. Sequencing was performed on CD8+ T cells from peripheral blood mononuclear cells, taken in the third trimester of pregnancy. CDR3 nucleotides: TGTGCCAGCAGCGTAGGCTCAGGGGGTCAGCCCCAGCATTTT. This translates into CASSVGSGGQPQHF.